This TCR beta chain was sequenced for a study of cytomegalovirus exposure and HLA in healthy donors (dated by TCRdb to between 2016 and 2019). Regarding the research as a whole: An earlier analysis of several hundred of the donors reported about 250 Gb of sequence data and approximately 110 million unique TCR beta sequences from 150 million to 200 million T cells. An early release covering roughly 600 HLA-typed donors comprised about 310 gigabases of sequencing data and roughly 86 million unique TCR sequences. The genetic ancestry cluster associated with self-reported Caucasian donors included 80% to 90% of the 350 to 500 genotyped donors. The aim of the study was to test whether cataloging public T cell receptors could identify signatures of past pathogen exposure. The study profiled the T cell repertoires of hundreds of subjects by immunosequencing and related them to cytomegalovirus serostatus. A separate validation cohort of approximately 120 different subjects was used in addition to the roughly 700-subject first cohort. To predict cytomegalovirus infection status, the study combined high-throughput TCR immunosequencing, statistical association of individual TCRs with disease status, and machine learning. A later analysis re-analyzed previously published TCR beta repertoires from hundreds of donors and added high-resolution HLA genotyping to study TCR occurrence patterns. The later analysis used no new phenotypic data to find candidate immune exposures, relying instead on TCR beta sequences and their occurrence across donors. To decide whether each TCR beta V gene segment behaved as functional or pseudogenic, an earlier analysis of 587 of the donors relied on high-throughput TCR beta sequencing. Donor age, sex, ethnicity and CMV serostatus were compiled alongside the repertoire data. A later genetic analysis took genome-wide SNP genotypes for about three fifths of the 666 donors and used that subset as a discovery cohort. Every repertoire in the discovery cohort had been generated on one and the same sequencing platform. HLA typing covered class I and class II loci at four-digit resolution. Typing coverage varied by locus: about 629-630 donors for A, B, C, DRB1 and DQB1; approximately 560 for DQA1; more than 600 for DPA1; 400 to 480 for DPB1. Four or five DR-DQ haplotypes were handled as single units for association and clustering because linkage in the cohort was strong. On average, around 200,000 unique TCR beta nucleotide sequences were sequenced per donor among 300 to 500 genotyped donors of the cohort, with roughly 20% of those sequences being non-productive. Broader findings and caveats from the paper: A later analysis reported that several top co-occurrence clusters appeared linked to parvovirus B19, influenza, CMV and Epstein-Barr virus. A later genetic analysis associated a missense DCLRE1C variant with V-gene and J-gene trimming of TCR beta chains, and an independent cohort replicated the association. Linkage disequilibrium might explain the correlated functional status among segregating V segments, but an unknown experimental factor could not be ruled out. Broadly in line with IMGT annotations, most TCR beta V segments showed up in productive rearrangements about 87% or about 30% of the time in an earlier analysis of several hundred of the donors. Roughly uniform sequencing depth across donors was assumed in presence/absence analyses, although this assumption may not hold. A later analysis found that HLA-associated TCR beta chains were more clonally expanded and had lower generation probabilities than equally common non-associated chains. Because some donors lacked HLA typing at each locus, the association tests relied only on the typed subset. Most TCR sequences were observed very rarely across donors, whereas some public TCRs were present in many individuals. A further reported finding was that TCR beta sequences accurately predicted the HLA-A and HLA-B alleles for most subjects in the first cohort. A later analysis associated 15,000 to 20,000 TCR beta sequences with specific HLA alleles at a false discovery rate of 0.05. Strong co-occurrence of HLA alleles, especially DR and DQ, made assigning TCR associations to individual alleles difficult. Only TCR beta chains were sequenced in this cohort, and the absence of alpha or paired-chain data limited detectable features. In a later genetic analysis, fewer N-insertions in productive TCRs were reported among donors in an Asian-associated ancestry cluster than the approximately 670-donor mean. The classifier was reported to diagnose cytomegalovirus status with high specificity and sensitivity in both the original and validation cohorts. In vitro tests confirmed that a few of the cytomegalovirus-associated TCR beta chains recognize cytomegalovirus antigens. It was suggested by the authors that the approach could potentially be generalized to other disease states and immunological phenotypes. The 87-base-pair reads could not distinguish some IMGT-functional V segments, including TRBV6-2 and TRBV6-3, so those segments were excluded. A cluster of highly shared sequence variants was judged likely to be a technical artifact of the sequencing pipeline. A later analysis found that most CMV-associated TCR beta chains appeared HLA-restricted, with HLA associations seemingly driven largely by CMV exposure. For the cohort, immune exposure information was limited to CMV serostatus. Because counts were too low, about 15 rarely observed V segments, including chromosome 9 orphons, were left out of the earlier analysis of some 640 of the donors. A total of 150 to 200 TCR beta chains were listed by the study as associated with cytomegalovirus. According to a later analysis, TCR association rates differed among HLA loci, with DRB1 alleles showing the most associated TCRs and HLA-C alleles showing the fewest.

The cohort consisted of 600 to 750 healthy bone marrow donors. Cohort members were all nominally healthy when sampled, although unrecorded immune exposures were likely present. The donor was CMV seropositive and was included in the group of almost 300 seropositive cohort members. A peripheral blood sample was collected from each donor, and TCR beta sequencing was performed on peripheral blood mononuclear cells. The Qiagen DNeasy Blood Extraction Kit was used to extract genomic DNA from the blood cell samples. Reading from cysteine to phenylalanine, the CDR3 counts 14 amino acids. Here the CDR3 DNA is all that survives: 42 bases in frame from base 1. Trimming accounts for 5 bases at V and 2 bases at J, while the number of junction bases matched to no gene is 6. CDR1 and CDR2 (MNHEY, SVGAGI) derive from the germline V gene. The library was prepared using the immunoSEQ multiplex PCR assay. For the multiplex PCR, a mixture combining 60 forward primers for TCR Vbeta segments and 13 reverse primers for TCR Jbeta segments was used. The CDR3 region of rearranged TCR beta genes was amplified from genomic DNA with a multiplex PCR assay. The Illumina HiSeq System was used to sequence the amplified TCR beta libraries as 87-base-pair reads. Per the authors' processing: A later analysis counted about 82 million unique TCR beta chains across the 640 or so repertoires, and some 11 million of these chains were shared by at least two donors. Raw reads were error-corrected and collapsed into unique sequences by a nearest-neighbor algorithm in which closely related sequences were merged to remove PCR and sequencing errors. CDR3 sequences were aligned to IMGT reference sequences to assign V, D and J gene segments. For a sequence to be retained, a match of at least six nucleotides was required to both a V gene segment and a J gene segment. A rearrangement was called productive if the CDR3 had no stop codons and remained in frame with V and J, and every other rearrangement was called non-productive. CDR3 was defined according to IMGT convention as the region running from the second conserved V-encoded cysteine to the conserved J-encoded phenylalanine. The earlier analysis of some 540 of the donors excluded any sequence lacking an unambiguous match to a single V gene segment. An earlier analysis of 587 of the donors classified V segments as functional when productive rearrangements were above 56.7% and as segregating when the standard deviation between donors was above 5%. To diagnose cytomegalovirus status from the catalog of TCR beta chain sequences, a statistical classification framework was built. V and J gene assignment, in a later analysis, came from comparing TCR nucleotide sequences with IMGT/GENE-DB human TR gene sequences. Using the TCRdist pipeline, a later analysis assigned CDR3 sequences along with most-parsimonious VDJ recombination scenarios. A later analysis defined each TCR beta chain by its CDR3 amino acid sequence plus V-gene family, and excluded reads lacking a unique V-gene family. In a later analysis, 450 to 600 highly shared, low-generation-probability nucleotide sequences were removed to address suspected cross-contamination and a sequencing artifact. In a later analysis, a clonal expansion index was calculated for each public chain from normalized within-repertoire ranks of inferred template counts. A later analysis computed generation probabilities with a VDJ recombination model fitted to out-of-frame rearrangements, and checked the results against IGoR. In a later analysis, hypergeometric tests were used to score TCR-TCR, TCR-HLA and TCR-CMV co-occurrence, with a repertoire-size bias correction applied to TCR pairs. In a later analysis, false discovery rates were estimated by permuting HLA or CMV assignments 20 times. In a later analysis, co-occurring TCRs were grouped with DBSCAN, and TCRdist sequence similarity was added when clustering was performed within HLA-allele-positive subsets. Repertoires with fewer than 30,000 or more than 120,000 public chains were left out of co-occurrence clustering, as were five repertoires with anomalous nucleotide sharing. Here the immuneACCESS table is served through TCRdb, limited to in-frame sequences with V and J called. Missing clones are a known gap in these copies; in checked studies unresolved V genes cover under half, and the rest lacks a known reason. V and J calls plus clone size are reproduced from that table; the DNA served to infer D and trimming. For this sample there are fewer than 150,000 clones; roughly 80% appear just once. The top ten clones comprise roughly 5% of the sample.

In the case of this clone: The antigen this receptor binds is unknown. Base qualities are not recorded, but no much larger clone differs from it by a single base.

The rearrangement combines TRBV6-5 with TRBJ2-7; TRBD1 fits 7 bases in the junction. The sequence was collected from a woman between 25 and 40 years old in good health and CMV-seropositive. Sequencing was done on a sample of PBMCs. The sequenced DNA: TGTGCCAGCAGTAATTACAGGGGACCCTACGAGCAGTACTTC. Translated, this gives CASSNYRGPYEQYF.